This paragraph covers one T cell receptor beta chain sequence. The target antigen is unknown. The assay was immunoSEQ multiplex PCR, and TCRdb's table has in-frame clones only and misses some. This sample has some 30,000 clones, with roughly 90% found just once. This sample was taken from a study of T cell responses to AZD1222 COVID-19 vaccine. Whole-study context: Second doses were pooled across both intervals (about 4 or about 12 weeks). Study outcomes and limitations: Elevations in Spike-specific TCR breadth and depth followed administration of two AZD1222 doses. The sample set comprised mostly white British donors with more females, and clonal diversity was possibly underestimated.

V lost 3 bases and J 0 bases, leaving 14 bases between the germline ends. In germline, CDR1 is KGHSH, CDR2 LQKENI. The CDR3 is 16 amino acids. The chain combines TRBV18 with TRBJ1-1, with D perhaps matching TRBD1 (6 bases). The sample here was peripheral blood, taken on day 0 of AZD1222 vaccination. This TCR came from an adult in good health. The CDR3 sequence is CASSPPGAGVNTEAFF. CDR3 in DNA: TGTGCCAGCTCACCTCCCGGAGCAGGGGTGAACACTGAAGCTTTCTTT.